These T cell receptor beta chains were read from a single sample in a study of cytomegalovirus exposure and HLA in healthy donors. Clones were sequenced by immunoSEQ multiplex PCR, and TCRdb holds only the in-frame ones, with some missing. This table holds 150,000 to 170,000 clones, about 88% found once. The specimen was PBMCs. The receptors here all came from a man aged 18-30 years in good health and CMV-seropositive. CDR3s include the opening cysteine and the closing phenylalanine or tryptophan. Each record gives: J gene, CDR3 length, clone size, V gene, D gene, CDR3 protein. D genes are given only for firm matches. Some rows mark clone size as missing; the rest say once, few, many or name a class of expanded clone.

j_gene: TRBJ2-1
len: 19
abundance: -
v_gene: TRBV7-6
d_gene: -
CDR3aa: CASSLAQAGASGDNGEQFF

j_gene: TRBJ2-7
len: 16
abundance: -
v_gene: TRBV7-2
d_gene: TRBD2
CDR3aa: CASSEGAGGPPYEQYF

j_gene: TRBJ1-3
len: 16
abundance: -
v_gene: TRBV11-2
d_gene: TRBD1
CDR3aa: CASSLGRTGVGNTIYF

j_gene: TRBJ2-5
len: 14
abundance: -
v_gene: TRBV19
d_gene: TRBD1
CDR3aa: CASSTRQGGETQYF

j_gene: TRBJ1-2
len: 13
abundance: -
v_gene: TRBV7-3
d_gene: TRBD1
CDR3aa: CASSLGTGSGYTF

j_gene: TRBJ1-2
len: 13
abundance: few
v_gene: TRBV25-1
d_gene: TRBD1
CDR3aa: CASSSRDRSGYTF

j_gene: TRBJ1-6
len: 18
abundance: -
v_gene: TRBV19
d_gene: TRBD1
CDR3aa: CASSRGTGTGNRNSPLHF

j_gene: TRBJ2-1
len: 14
abundance: -
v_gene: TRBV5-4
d_gene: TRBD2
CDR3aa: CASSWEISGSEQFF

j_gene: TRBJ2-7
len: 13
abundance: -
v_gene: TRBV6-5
d_gene: TRBD1
CDR3aa: CASRTGGSYEQYF

j_gene: TRBJ1-2
len: 14
abundance: -
v_gene: TRBV4-3
d_gene: TRBD1
CDR3aa: CASSQGQSFYGYTF

j_gene: TRBJ2-7
len: 13
abundance: once
v_gene: TRBV9
d_gene: TRBD1
CDR3aa: CASSGQGAYEQYF

j_gene: TRBJ2-1
len: 16
abundance: -
v_gene: TRBV6-1
d_gene: TRBD2
CDR3aa: CASSGYSAGGPHEQFF

j_gene: TRBJ2-7
len: 15
abundance: -
v_gene: TRBV28
d_gene: TRBD2
CDR3aa: CASSPGTSVSYEQYF

j_gene: TRBJ2-1
len: 14
abundance: -
v_gene: TRBV7-3
d_gene: TRBD2
CDR3aa: CASSLASGNNEQFF

j_gene: TRBJ1-5
len: 16
abundance: -
v_gene: TRBV4-1
d_gene: -
CDR3aa: CASSHPGQDGNQPQHF

j_gene: TRBJ1-2
len: 15
abundance: -
v_gene: TRBV7-8
d_gene: TRBD1
CDR3aa: CASSPTPRDREGYTF

j_gene: TRBJ2-1
len: 14
abundance: -
v_gene: TRBV10-3
d_gene: TRBD2
CDR3aa: CATLAGGTYNEQFF

j_gene: TRBJ2-7
len: 14
abundance: -
v_gene: TRBV13
d_gene: TRBD2
CDR3aa: CASSSIAGGGEQYF

j_gene: TRBJ2-1
len: 18
abundance: -
v_gene: TRBV28
d_gene: TRBD2
CDR3aa: CASSSPRGGRYSYNEQFF

j_gene: TRBJ2-3
len: 17
abundance: once
v_gene: TRBV11-1
d_gene: TRBD1
CDR3aa: CASSLGTGDWGTDTQYF

j_gene: TRBJ2-1
len: 12
abundance: -
v_gene: TRBV19
d_gene: TRBD1
CDR3aa: CATGQDYNEQFF

j_gene: TRBJ2-3
len: 15
abundance: -
v_gene: TRBV5-4
d_gene: -
CDR3aa: CASSDRSQSDDTQYF

j_gene: TRBJ2-7
len: 13
abundance: -
v_gene: TRBV6-5
d_gene: TRBD1
CDR3aa: CASSRGQGYEQYF

j_gene: TRBJ1-1
len: 14
abundance: -
v_gene: TRBV2
d_gene: TRBD1
CDR3aa: CASTRTGIYTEAFF

j_gene: TRBJ2-1
len: 16
abundance: -
v_gene: TRBV14
d_gene: TRBD2
CDR3aa: CASSVYGGSSYNEQFF

j_gene: TRBJ2-2
len: 16
abundance: -
v_gene: TRBV5-4
d_gene: TRBD2
CDR3aa: CASSLGASGVTGELFF

j_gene: TRBJ2-6
len: 17
abundance: -
v_gene: TRBV2
d_gene: -
CDR3aa: CASKRTPDLSGANVLTF

j_gene: TRBJ1-1
len: 13
abundance: -
v_gene: TRBV6-5
d_gene: -
CDR3aa: CASRPLRGAEAFF

j_gene: TRBJ2-7
len: 13
abundance: -
v_gene: TRBV5-6
d_gene: TRBD1
CDR3aa: CASRGTVSYEQYF

j_gene: TRBJ1-4
len: 15
abundance: -
v_gene: TRBV29-1
d_gene: -
CDR3aa: CSVRRAGTTNEKLFF

j_gene: TRBJ2-7
len: 13
abundance: -
v_gene: TRBV28
d_gene: -
CDR3aa: CASVPSPSYEQYF

j_gene: TRBJ2-7
len: 14
abundance: -
v_gene: TRBV6-5
d_gene: TRBD1
CDR3aa: CASSWDSLSYEQYF

j_gene: TRBJ1-1
len: 13
abundance: -
v_gene: TRBV5-4
d_gene: -
CDR3aa: CASSPEGNTEAFF

j_gene: TRBJ2-5
len: 13
abundance: -
v_gene: TRBV5-4
d_gene: -
CDR3aa: CASMFETQETQYF

j_gene: TRBJ2-7
len: 14
abundance: -
v_gene: TRBV6-5
d_gene: TRBD1
CDR3aa: CASRRQGGTYEQYF

j_gene: TRBJ1-5
len: 15
abundance: -
v_gene: TRBV6-1
d_gene: -
CDR3aa: CASSEWAPNGQPQHF

j_gene: TRBJ1-2
len: 16
abundance: -
v_gene: TRBV7-2
d_gene: -
CDR3aa: CASTPPAGPTNYGYTF

j_gene: TRBJ2-3
len: 11
abundance: once
v_gene: TRBV27
d_gene: -
CDR3aa: CASSLSNTQYF

j_gene: TRBJ1-3
len: 16
abundance: -
v_gene: TRBV5-1
d_gene: TRBD1
CDR3aa: CASSFGGTGGENTIYF

j_gene: TRBJ1-2
len: 12
abundance: few
v_gene: TRBV29-1
d_gene: -
CDR3aa: CSVGEASYGYTF

j_gene: TRBJ2-3
len: 14
abundance: -
v_gene: TRBV10-2
d_gene: TRBD1
CDR3aa: CASSEGQVTDTQYF

j_gene: TRBJ2-3
len: 15
abundance: -
v_gene: TRBV4-2
d_gene: -
CDR3aa: CASSQGRDDTDTQYF

j_gene: TRBJ2-7
len: 16
abundance: -
v_gene: TRBV6-5
d_gene: -
CDR3aa: CASSYSASPAGYEQYF

j_gene: TRBJ2-7
len: 14
abundance: -
v_gene: TRBV7-3
d_gene: -
CDR3aa: CASSKDTVSYEQYF

j_gene: TRBJ1-4
len: 17
abundance: -
v_gene: TRBV9
d_gene: -
CDR3aa: CASSAIGRRATNEKLFF

j_gene: TRBJ2-6
len: 17
abundance: -
v_gene: TRBV7-2
d_gene: -
CDR3aa: CASSLGRDTSGANVLTF

j_gene: TRBJ1-5
len: 14
abundance: -
v_gene: TRBV6-5
d_gene: TRBD1
CDR3aa: CASSSDRRNQPQHF

j_gene: TRBJ2-5
len: 17
abundance: -
v_gene: TRBV9
d_gene: TRBD2
CDR3aa: CASSVATGGLAQETQYF

j_gene: TRBJ2-1
len: 18
abundance: -
v_gene: TRBV29-1
d_gene: TRBD2
CDR3aa: CSVAQLLAGAKLNNEQFF

j_gene: TRBJ1-1
len: 14
abundance: -
v_gene: TRBV6-5
d_gene: -
CDR3aa: CASSPTGGRTEAFF

j_gene: TRBJ2-5
len: 15
abundance: -
v_gene: TRBV4-3
d_gene: -
CDR3aa: CASSQDERGVETQYF